Many counts were recorded for the clone carrying this T cell receptor (beta chain). What it binds is unknown. These data are taken from a study of CD8 T cells in ankylosing spondylitis. Overall study results and limits: Earlier studies detected some motif variants in reactive arthritis synovial fluid and blood. It appeared that ankylosing spondylitis blood was characterized by a TCR beta motif of roughly 8 highly homologous variants.

TCRdb re-called the 5' RACE reads with MiXCR, one entry per CDR3 protein. Here the sample spans under 250,000 distinct CDR3 sequences, 6% to 8.5% being singletons. Germline assignment: CDR1 SEHNR and CDR2 FQNEAQ (reference sequence). The V end was cut by 5 bases, the J end by 6 bases, with 8 bases between. The CDR3 covers 11 residues. Sequenced sample: blood, either unsorted or a sorted T cell fraction (not recorded which). V is TRBV7-9 and J is TRBJ2-7; no clear D. The receptor was derived from a male donor with ankylosing spondylitis. The CDR3 nucleotides read TGTGCCAGCAGCCCTTCTACCGAGCAGTACTTC. It codes for CASSPSTEQYF. Full variable domain (outside the CDR3, taken from reference TRBV7-9 and TRBJ2-7): DTGVSQNPRHKITKRGQNVTFRCDPISEHNRLYWYRQTLGQGPEFLTYFQNEAQLEKSRLLSDRFSAERPKGSFSTLEIQRTEQGDSAMYLCASSPSTEQYFGPGTRLTVT.